This T cell receptor (beta chain) originates from a study of T cells in Graves' hyperthyroidism and ophthalmopathy. Study findings and constraints: Blood also showed most of the thyroid clonotypes that were expanded above 0.001.

The junction had 4 bases not matched to a gene; V was cut back by 0 bases and J by 3 bases. From germline, CDR1 is MGHRA and CDR2 YSYEKL. This CDR3 has 16 residues. Across 18 months, stable Graves' hyperthyroidism was marked by no progression to ophthalmopathy. Lactation, pregnancy, other autoimmune disease or uncontrolled infection excluded patients. This clonotype was counted between two and nine times. Antigen unknown. Amplification of TCR beta CDR3 regions used RNA as the template. The study used the HTBI primer set for a first-round RT-PCR of the TCR CDR3. TCRdb called the multiplex PCR reads again in MiXCR, with one record for every CDR3 protein. The sample consists of some 720,000 distinct CDR3 sequences, less than 20% of them appearing once.

This TCR was recovered from a man aged 18 to 35 with Graves' hyperthyroidism. The V gene is TRBV4-1, the J gene TRBJ2-7; TRBD1 aligns across 11 bases. Sequenced: blood. The CDR3 DNA is TGCGCCAGCAGCCAAGATGAGGGGACAGGGGGCTACGAGCAGTACTTC. Encoded protein: CASSQDEGTGGYEQYF.